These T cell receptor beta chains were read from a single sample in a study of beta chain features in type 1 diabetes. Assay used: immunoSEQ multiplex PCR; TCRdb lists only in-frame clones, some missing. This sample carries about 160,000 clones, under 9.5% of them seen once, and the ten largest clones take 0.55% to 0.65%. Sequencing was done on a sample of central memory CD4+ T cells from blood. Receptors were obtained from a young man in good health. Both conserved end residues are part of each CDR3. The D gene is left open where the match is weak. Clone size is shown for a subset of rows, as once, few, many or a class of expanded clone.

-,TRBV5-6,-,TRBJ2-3,TGTGCCAGCAGCCCTCGGGGGACAGCAGACACAGATACGCAGTATTTT,CASSPRGTADTDTQYF
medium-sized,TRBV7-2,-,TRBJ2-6,TGTGCCAGCAGCTTAGGTAGTGGGGCCAACGTCCTGACTTTC,CASSLGSGANVLTF
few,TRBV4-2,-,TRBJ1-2,TGTGCCAGCAGCCAAGGGGGGCAGGGACTAAACTATGGCTACACCTTC,CASSQGGQGLNYGYTF
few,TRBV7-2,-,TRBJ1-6,TGTGCCAGCAGCCCAAGTACAGACAGTAATAATTCACCCCTCCACTTT,CASSPSTDSNNSPLHF
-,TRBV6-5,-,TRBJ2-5,TGTGCCAGCAGTGTGACTAGGGCCGAAGAGACCCAGTACTTC,CASSVTRAEETQYF
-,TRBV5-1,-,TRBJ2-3,TGCGCCAGCAGCAGCTTTCTATTCACAGATACGCAGTATTTT,CASSSFLFTDTQYF
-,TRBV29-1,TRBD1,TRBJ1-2,TGCAGCGTTGCGGAGGACAGGATTGGGGGCTACACCTTC,CSVAEDRIGGYTF
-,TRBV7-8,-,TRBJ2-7,TGTGCCAGCAGTTTTAGGGGGTCGTACGAGCAGTACTTC,CASSFRGSYEQYF
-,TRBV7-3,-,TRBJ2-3,TGTGCCAGCAGCTCGTCAGGGGTAGATACGCAGTATTTT,CASSSSGVDTQYF
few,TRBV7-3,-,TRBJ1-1,TGTGCCAGCAGCTTAAGTAGGAACACTGAAGCTTTCTTT,CASSLSRNTEAFF
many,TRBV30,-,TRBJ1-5,TGTGCCTGGAGTGTACGGGGAGACCAGCCCCAGCATTTT,CAWSVRGDQPQHF
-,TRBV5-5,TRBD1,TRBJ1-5,TGTGCCAGCAGCCCGGACAGGGCGAGCAATCAGCCCCAGCATTTT,CASSPDRASNQPQHF
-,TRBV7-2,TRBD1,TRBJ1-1,TGTGCCAGCAGCTTGGAAGGGACAGTGAACACTGAAGCTTTCTTT,CASSLEGTVNTEAFF
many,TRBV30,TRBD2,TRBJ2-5,TGTGCCTGGAGTGTATTTTCGGCTAGCGGAAAGACCCAGTACTTC,CAWSVFSASGKTQYF
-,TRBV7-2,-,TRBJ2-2,TGTGCCAGCAGCTCCGGGGGCGGGGGCCCCACCGGGGAGCTGTTTTTT,CASSSGGGGPTGELFF
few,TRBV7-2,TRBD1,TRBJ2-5,TGTGCCAGCAGCTTCCAGACAGGGCAGGAGACCCAGTACTTC,CASSFQTGQETQYF
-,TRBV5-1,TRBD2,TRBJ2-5,TGCGCCAGCAGCTCCCGAGCGGGGGGTGAGACCCAGTACTTC,CASSSRAGGETQYF
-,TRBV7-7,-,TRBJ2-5,TGTGCTAGCAGCCGAGGTGGCTGGTTTCAAGAGACCCAGTACTTC,CASSRGGWFQETQYF
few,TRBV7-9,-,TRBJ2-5,TGTGCCAGCAGCCCCTACCGGCAAGAGACCCAGTACTTC,CASSPYRQETQYF
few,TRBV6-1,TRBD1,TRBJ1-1,TGTGCCAGCAGTGTTCGCCGGACAGGCACTGAAGCTTTCTTT,CASSVRRTGTEAFF
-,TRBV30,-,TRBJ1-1,TGTGCCTGGATTCCGAGGACTTTCTCCACTGAAGCTTTCTTT,CAWIPRTFSTEAFF
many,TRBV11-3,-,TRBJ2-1,TGTGCCAGCAGCTTGACTAGGCATGAGCAGTTCTTC,CASSLTRHEQFF
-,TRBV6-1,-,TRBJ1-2,TGTGCCAGCAGCGGGACATGGAATGGCTACACCTTC,CASSGTWNGYTF
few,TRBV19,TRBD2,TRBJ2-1,TGTGCCAGCACTCCTCCGGGGGCTAGCGGGAGAAATGAGCAGTTCTTC,CASTPPGASGRNEQFF
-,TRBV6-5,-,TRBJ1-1,TGTGCCAGCAGTTACAAATCACAGGTCTGGAACACTGAAGCTTTCTTT,CASSYKSQVWNTEAFF
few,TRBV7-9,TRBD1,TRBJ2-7,TGTGCCAGCAGCCGGGGACAGGGGGCCTACGAGCAGTACTTC,CASSRGQGAYEQYF
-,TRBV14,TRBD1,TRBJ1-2,TGTGCCAGCAGCCTCGCGACCGGGACAGGATTAAATGGCTACACCTTC,CASSLATGTGLNGYTF
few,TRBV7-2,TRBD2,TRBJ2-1,TGTGCCAGCACCCCGAGTGGGTCGGGAGGGCCTGTTGAGCAGTTCTTC,CASTPSGSGGPVEQFF
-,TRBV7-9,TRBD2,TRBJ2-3,TGTGCCAGCAGCCCGACTAGCGGGAGAACAGATACGCAGTATTTT,CASSPTSGRTDTQYF
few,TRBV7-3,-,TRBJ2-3,TGTGCCAGCAGCCCGTCCGGCACAGATACGCAGTATTTT,CASSPSGTDTQYF
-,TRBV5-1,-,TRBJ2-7,TGCGCCAGCAGCTTGAACTGGAGCTCCTACGAGCAGTACTTC,CASSLNWSSYEQYF
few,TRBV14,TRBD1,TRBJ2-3,TGTGCCAGCAGACCCCGGGACAGGGGAGTTGATACGCAGTATTTT,CASRPRDRGVDTQYF
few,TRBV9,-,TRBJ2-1,TGTGCCAGCAGCGTAGCTACAGGGGATAGCGGGGCCTGGTCCTACAATGAGCAGTTCTTC,CASSVATGDSGAWSYNEQFF
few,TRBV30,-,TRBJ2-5,TGTGCCTGGAGTACGGGTCAGGGCGGGGTCCAAGAGACCCAGTACTTC,CAWSTGQGGVQETQYF
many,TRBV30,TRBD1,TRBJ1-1,TGTGCCTGGAGTAGCTTGGGACAGGGAAGTACTGAAGCTTTCTTT,CAWSSLGQGSTEAFF
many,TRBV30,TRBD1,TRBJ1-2,TGTGCCTGGACCAGAAAGGACAGGGGGCTGGGCTACACCTTC,CAWTRKDRGLGYTF
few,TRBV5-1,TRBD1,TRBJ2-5,TGCGCCAGCAGCTTGGGACAGGGGATTGAGACCCAGTACTTC,CASSLGQGIETQYF
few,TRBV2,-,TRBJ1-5,TGTGCCAGCAGAGGGGAAGGCAATCAGCCCCAGCATTTT,CASRGEGNQPQHF
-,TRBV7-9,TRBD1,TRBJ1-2,TGTGCCAGCAGCCACGGCCCGGACAGGGGAAGGGGTGGCTACACCTTC,CASSHGPDRGRGGYTF
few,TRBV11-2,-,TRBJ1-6,TGTGCCAGCAGCTCAAGCGGGGGGGGTTCACCCCTCCACTTT,CASSSSGGGSPLHF
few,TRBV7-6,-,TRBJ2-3,TGTGCCAGCAGCTTACGTCCTGGGGCGCAGAGCACAGATACGCAGTATTTT,CASSLRPGAQSTDTQYF
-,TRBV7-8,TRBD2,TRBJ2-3,TGTGCCAGCAGCCCGAGCGGGAGATACACAGATACGCAGTATTTT,CASSPSGRYTDTQYF
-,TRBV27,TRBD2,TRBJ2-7,TGTGCCAGCAGCCGGGACTACGCCTACGAGCAGTACTTC,CASSRDYAYEQYF
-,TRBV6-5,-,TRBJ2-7,TGTGCCAGCAGTTCCCAAACAGTTAGCTCCTACGAGCAGTACTTC,CASSSQTVSSYEQYF
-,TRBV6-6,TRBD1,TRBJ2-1,TGTGCCAGCAGTTCCGGGACAGCAACAGGCAATGAGCAGTTCTTC,CASSSGTATGNEQFF
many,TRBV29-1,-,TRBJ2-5,TGCAGCGTTGCCCGGGTGGCGGAGGGGGAGACCCAGTACTTC,CSVARVAEGETQYF
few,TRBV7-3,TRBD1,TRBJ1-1,TGTGCCAGCAGCGGGACAGGGAATGAAGCTTTCTTT,CASSGTGNEAFF
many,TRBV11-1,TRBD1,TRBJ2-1,TGTGCCAGCAGCCTACAGGGGGCTGGGAATGAGCAGTTCTTC,CASSLQGAGNEQFF
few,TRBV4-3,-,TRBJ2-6,TGCGCCAGCAGCCAATATGAGGGGGCTGGGGCCAACGTCCTGACTTTC,CASSQYEGAGANVLTF
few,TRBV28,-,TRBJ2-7,TGTGCCAGCAGTTTTATCGGGGGTAGCTCCTACGAGCAGTACTTC,CASSFIGGSSYEQYF
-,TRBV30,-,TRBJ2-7,TGTGCCTGGAGAACAGCCTACGAGCAGTACTTC,CAWRTAYEQYF
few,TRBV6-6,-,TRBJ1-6,TGTGCCAGCTCCCTCTTTAGCTCCTATAATTCACCCCTCCACTTT,CASSLFSSYNSPLHF
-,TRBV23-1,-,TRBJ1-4,TGCGCCAGCAGTCAATCCCCTGCAAGCGCAAGACTAAATGAAAAACTGTTTTTT,CASSQSPASARLNEKLFF
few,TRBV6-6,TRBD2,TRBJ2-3,TGTGCCAGCAGTTACTTAGGGACTAGCGCAGATACGCAGTATTTT,CASSYLGTSADTQYF
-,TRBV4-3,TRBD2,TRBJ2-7,TGCGCCAGCAGCCAAGATCTGATGGGAGGGATCGAGCAGTACTTC,CASSQDLMGGIEQYF
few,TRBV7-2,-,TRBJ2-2,TGTGCCAGCAGGCCCCGACTAGTGGCGGACACCGGGGAGCTGTTTTTT,CASRPRLVADTGELFF
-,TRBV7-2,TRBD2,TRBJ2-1,TGTGCCAGCAGCTTATGGAACGGGAGGGGGCAGTTCTTC,CASSLWNGRGQFF
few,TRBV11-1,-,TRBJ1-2,TGTGCCAGCAGCCGGGCGGGGGCTGGCTACACCTTC,CASSRAGAGYTF
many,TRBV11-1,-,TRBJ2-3,TGTGCCAGCAGCTTAGCGACCGGACAATATACGCAGTATTTT,CASSLATGQYTQYF
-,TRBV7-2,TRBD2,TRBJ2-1,TGTGCCAGCAGCTTAACCAGCGGGAGTGGGAACTCCTACAATGAGCAGTTCTTC,CASSLTSGSGNSYNEQFF